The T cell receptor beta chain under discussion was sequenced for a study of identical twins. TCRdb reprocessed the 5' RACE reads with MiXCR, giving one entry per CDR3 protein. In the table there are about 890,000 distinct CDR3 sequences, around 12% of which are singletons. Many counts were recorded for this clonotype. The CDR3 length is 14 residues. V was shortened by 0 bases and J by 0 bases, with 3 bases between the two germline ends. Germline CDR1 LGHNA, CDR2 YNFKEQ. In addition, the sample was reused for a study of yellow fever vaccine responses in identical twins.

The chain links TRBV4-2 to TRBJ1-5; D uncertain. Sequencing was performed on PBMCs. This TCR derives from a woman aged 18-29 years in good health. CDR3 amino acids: CASSQEDSNQPQHF. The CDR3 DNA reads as TGTGCCAGCAGCCAAGAAGATAGCAATCAGCCCCAGCATTTT.